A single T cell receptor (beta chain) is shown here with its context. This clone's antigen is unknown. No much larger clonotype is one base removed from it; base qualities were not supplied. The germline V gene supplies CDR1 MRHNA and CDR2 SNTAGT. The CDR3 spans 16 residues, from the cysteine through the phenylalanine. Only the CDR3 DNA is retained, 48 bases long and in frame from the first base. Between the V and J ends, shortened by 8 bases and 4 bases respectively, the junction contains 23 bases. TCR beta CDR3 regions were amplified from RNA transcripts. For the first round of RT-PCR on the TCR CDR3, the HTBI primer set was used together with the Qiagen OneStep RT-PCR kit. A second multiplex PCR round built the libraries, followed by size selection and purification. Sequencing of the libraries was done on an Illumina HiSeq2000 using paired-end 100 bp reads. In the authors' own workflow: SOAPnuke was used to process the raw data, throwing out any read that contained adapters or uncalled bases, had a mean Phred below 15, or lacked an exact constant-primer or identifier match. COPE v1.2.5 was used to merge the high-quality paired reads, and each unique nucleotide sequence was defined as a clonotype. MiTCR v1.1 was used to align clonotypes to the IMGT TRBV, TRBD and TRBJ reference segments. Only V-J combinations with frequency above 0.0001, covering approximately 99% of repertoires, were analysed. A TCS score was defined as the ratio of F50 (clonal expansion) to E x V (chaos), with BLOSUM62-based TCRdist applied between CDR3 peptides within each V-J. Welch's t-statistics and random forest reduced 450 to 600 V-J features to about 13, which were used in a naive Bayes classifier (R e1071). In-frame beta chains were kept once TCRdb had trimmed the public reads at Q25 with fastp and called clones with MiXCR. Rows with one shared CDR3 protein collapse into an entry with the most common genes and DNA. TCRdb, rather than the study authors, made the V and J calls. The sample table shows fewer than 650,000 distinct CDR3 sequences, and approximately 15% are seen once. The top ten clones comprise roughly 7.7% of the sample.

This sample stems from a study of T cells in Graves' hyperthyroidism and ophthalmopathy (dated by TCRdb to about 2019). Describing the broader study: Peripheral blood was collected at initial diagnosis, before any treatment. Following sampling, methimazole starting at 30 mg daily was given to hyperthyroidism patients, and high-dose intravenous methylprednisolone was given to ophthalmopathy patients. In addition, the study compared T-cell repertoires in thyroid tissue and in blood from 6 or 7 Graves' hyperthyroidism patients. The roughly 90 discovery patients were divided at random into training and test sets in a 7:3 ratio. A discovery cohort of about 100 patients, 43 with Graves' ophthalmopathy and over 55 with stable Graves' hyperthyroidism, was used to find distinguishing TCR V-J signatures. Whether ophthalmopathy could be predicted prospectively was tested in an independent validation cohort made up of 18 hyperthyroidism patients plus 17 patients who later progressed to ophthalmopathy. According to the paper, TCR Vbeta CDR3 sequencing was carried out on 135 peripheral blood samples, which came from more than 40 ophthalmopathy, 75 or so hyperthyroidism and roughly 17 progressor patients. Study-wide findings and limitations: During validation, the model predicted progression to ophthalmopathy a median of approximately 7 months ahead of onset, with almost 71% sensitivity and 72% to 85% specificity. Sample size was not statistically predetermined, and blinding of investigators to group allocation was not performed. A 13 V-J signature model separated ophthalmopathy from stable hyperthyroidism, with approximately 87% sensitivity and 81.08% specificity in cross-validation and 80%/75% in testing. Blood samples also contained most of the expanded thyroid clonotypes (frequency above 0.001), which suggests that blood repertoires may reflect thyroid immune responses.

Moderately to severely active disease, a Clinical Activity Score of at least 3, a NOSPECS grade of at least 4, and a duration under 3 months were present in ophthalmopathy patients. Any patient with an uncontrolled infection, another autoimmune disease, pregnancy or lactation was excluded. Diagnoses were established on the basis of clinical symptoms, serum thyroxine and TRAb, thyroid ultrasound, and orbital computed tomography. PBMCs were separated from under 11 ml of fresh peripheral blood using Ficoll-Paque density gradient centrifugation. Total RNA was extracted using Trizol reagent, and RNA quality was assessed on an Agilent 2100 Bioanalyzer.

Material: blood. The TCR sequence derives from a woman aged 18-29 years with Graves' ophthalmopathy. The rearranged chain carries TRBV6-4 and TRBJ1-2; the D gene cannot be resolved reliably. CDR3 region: CASGEEHTFGSYGYTF. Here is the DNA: TGTGCCAGCGGGGAGGAGCATACTTTTGGGAGCTATGGCTACACCTTC.